Listed below are T cell receptor beta chains from one sample, sequenced in a study of CD8+ T cells in alopecia areata. Sequencing was performed with immunoSEQ multiplex PCR; in TCRdb, only in-frame clones are kept and a portion is missing. The table has around 98,000 clones, under 45% seen once; the top ten hold 0.79%. Material for sequencing was CD4+ T cells sorted from blood. The receptors derive from a human donor with alopecia areata. Both conserved end residues are part of each CDR3. The D gene is left open where the match is weak. Clone size appears in some rows only: once, few, many, or a class for an expanded clone.

NA NA TRBJ2-4 TRBV29-1 CSVGVLFGDIQYF TGCAGCGTTGGGGTACTCTTTGGGGACATTCAGTACTTC
NA NA TRBJ1-5 TRBV28 CASSSPGGNQPQHF TGTGCCAGCAGTTCCCCTGGGGGCAATCAGCCCCAGCATTTT
NA NA TRBJ1-1 TRBV4-2 CASSQERGPGRWRNTEAFF TGTGCCAGCAGCCAGGAAAGGGGTCCAGGTCGCTGGAGGAACACTGAAGCTTTCTTT
NA TRBD2 TRBJ2-7 TRBV11-2 CASSSGTSGRLYEQYF TGTGCCAGCAGCTCGGGGACTAGCGGGAGGCTTTACGAGCAGTACTTC
few TRBD1 TRBJ2-6 TRBV30 CASDRDSYSGANVLTF TGTGCCTCGGACCGGGACAGTTACTCTGGGGCCAACGTCCTGACTTTC
few NA TRBJ1-2 TRBV30 CAWSRMLGQNGYTF TGTGCCTGGAGTCGAATGCTTGGGCAGAATGGCTACACCTTC
NA NA TRBJ2-6 TRBV7-2 CASSQWRTGANVLTF TGTGCCAGCAGCCAGTGGCGGACTGGGGCCAACGTCCTGACTTTC
few TRBD1 TRBJ1-1 TRBV30 CAWTPRTGESTEAFF TGTGCCTGGACTCCTCGGACAGGGGAAAGCACTGAAGCTTTCTTT
few NA TRBJ1-6 TRBV7-9 CASPESSPLHF TGTGCCAGCCCGGAGAGCTCACCCCTCCACTTT
NA NA TRBJ1-6 TRBV30 CAWSVMQGNNSPLHF TGTGCCTGGAGTGTAATGCAAGGGAATAATTCACCCCTCCACTTT
few TRBD1 TRBJ2-5 TRBV29-1 CSVTPTGAGGTQYF TGCAGCGTTACACCGACAGGGGCCGGGGGGACCCAGTACTTC
few TRBD1 TRBJ2-7 TRBV27 CASRRDRDSHEQYF TGTGCCAGCAGACGAGACCGGGACAGCCACGAGCAGTACTTC
few TRBD2 TRBJ2-7 TRBV7-8 CASSHYNGGDEQYF TGTGCCAGCAGCCACTACAACGGGGGGGATGAGCAGTACTTC
NA NA TRBJ2-4 TRBV28 CASSRDSALAKNIQYF TGTGCCAGCAGTCGTGACAGCGCTCTAGCCAAAAACATTCAGTACTTC
NA TRBD1 TRBJ2-1 TRBV4-1 CASSHPGQGSYNEQFF TGCGCCAGCAGCCACCCCGGACAGGGGTCCTACAATGAGCAGTTCTTC
medium-sized TRBD2 TRBJ2-7 TRBV28 CASILAGRTYEQYF TGTGCCAGCATCTTAGCGGGACGGACCTACGAGCAGTACTTC
NA TRBD2 TRBJ2-7 TRBV28 CASSSGTSGRAAEQYF TGTGCCAGCAGTTCTGGGACTAGCGGGAGGGCCGCCGAGCAGTACTTC
few NA TRBJ2-5 TRBV6-5 CASSYGREETQYF TGTGCCAGCAGTTACGGCCGGGAAGAGACCCAGTACTTC
NA NA TRBJ2-5 TRBV30 CAHNKGGETQYF TGTGCACATAATAAGGGGGGGGAGACCCAGTACTTC
few NA TRBJ2-5 TRBV29-1 CSVGLGQETQYF TGCAGCGTTGGGTTAGGTCAAGAGACCCAGTACTTC
few TRBD2 TRBJ2-7 TRBV28 CASSLGAGTGEQYF TGTGCCAGCAGTTTAGGAGCGGGAACGGGCGAGCAGTACTTC
NA NA TRBJ2-7 TRBV7-2 CASSPRQGPYEQYF TGTGCCAGCAGCCCTCGCCAGGGTCCCTACGAGCAGTACTTC
NA NA TRBJ2-2 TRBV30 CAWSERVSSGELFF TGTGCCTGGAGTGAGAGAGTTTCTTCCGGGGAGCTGTTTTTT
NA NA TRBJ2-1 TRBV5-1 CASSLDRSPYNEQFF TGCGCCAGCAGCCTAGACAGGTCACCGTACAATGAGCAGTTCTTC
few NA TRBJ2-7 TRBV29-1 CSVVVTSGEQYF TGCAGCGTTGTAGTCACGTCGGGCGAGCAGTACTTC
NA TRBD2 TRBJ2-1 TRBV29-1 CSVEGTSGSLSSYNEQFF TGCAGCGTTGAAGGGACTAGCGGGAGTCTGAGCTCCTACAATGAGCAGTTCTTC
NA TRBD1 TRBJ1-1 TRBV30 CAWRGQGEAFF TGTGCCTGGAGAGGACAGGGTGAAGCTTTCTTT
NA NA TRBJ2-1 TRBV30 CAWSVRSIFF TGTGCCTGGAGTGTAAGGTCGATTTTCTTC
NA NA TRBJ2-1 TRBV5-1 CASSPSLHEQFF TGCGCCAGCAGCCCGTCTCTGCATGAGCAGTTCTTC
NA TRBD1 TRBJ2-7 TRBV29-1 CSVDGDREYEQYF TGCAGCGTTGATGGGGACAGAGAATACGAGCAGTACTTC
once NA TRBJ2-3 TRBV11-2 CASSSPGETDTQYF TGTGCCAGCAGCTCACCAGGGGAGACAGATACGCAGTATTTT
NA NA TRBJ1-1 TRBV2 CASSVQLNTEAFF TGTGCCAGCAGTGTGCAGTTGAACACTGAAGCTTTCTTT